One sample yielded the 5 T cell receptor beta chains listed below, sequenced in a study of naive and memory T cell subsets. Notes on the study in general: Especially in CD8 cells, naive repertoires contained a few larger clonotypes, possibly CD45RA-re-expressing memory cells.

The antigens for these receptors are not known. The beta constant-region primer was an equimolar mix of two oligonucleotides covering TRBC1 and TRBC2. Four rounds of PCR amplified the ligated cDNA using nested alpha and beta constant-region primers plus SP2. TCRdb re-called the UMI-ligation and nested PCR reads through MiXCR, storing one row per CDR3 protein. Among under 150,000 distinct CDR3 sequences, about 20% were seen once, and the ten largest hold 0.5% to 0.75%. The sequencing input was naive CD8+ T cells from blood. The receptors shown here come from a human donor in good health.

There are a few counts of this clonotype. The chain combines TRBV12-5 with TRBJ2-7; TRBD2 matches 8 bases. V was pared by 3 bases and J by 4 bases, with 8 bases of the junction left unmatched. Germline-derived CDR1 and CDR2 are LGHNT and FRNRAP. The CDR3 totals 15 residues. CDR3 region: CASGFEPSGPYEQYF. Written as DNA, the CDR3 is TGTGCTAGTGGTTTCGAACCTAGCGGGCCTTACGAGCAGTACTTC.

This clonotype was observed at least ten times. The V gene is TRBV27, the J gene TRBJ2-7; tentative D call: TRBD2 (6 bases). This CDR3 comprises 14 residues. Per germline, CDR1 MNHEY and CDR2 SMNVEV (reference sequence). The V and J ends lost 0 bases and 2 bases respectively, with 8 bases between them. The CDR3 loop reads CASSLSAGTYEQYF. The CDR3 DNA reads TGTGCCAGCAGTTTATCAGCGGGTACCTACGAGCAGTACTTC.

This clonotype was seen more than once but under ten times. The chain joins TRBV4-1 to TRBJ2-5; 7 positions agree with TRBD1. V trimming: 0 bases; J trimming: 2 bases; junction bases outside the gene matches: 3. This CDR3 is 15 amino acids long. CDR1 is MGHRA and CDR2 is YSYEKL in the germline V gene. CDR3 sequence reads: CASSQDGTVQETQYF. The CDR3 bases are TGCGCCAGCAGCCAAGATGGGACAGTACAAGAGACCCAGTACTTC.

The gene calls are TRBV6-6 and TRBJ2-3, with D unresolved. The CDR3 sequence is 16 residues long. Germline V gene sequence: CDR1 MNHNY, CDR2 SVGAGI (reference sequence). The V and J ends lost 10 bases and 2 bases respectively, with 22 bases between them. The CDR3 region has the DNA TGTGCCACCTATTCAGGCGGATATTCGGACACAGATACGCAGTATTTT. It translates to CATYSGGYSDTDTQYF.

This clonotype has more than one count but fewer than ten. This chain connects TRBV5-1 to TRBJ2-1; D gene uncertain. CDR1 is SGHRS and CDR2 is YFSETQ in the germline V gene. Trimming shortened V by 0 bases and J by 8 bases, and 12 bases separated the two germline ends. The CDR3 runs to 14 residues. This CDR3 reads CASSLVADRDEQFF. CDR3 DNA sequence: TGCGCCAGCAGCTTGGTGGCAGATAGGGATGAGCAGTTCTTC.